A single sample gave rise to the 11 T cell receptor beta chains below, sequenced in a study of neurological immune-mediated disorders. A single record per CDR3 protein comes from TCRdb applying MiXCR to the 5' RACE reads. In the table there are about 84,000 distinct CDR3 sequences, 3.5% to 4.5% of which are singletons. Time point noted: longitudinal time-point 3. The specimen was PBMCs. The source is a woman in her sixties with multiple sclerosis.

Many counts were recorded for this clonotype. This chain connects TRBV12-3 or TRBV12-4 to TRBJ1-3, with TRBD1 as a possible D gene (6 bases). V was clipped by 6 bases and J by 4 bases, with 13 bases between them. The CDR3 consists of 14 residues. The DNA of the CDR3 is TGTGCCAGCAGCCGCCTTGGACAGGGAAACACCATATATTTT. Amino acids: CASSRLGQGNTIYF.

There are many counts of this clonotype. Here the CDR3 reads CASSLNVREAFF. In nucleotides, the CDR3 is TGTGCCAGCAGCTTAAACGTCCGTGAAGCTTTCTTT. The gene calls are TRBV7-9 and TRBJ1-1; the D is unclear. Germline V gene data show CDR1 as SEHNR and CDR2 as FQNEAQ (reference sequence). The ends were cut back, 2 bases at V and 7 bases at J, with 8 bases in the middle. The CDR3 extends over 12 amino acids.

This clonotype was seen many times. The chain combines TRBV7-6 with TRBJ2-1, with a tentative D call TRBD1 (6 bases). CDR3 length: 16 amino acids. In germline, CDR1 is SGHVS, CDR2 FNYEAQ. V lost 1 base, J lost 6 bases, and 16 bases lay in between. CDR3 nucleotides: TGTGCCAGCAGCTTAGGGACAGTACTGAGTACCAATGAGCAGTTCTTC. It specifies CASSLGTVLSTNEQFF.

This clonotype was counted ten times or more. The V gene is TRBV5-1, the J gene TRBJ2-1; D is uncertain. Looked up from germline, CDR1 is SGHRS and CDR2 is YFSETQ. This CDR3 is 13 amino acids long. Trimming removed 3 bases at V and 7 bases at J, with 11 bases between. The CDR3 reads CASSSANGNEQFF. Written as DNA, the CDR3 is TGCGCCAGCAGCTCCGCAAATGGAAATGAGCAGTTCTTC.

The table lists this clonotype with many counts. J is TRBJ1-4 and V is TRBV5-1; no clear D gene. The CDR3 has 13 residues. Trimming cost V 0 bases and J 10 bases, with 10 bases left between them. Germline CDR1 and CDR2: SGHRS and YFSETQ. This CDR3 reads CASSLGGERKLFF. The CDR3 DNA reads TGCGCCAGCAGCTTGGGCGGGGAGAGAAAACTGTTTTTT.

This clonotype was seen at least ten times. The CDR3 DNA reads TGTGCCAGCAGTCCTTATAGACAGGGGGCGAACTATGGCTACACCTTC. This gives the protein CASSPYRQGANYGYTF. V gene TRBV6-5 combines with J gene TRBJ1-2; TRBD1 aligns across 10 bases. The V gene end was trimmed by 5 bases and the J gene end by 2 bases; junction bases not matched to a gene: 8. Germline CDR1 MNHEY, CDR2 SVGAGI. The CDR3 contains 16 residues.

The table lists this clonotype with many counts. The chain has TRBV4-1 and TRBJ2-2, with 7 bases fitting TRBD2. The CDR3 length is 17 residues. The germline V gene encodes CDR1 MGHRA and CDR2 YSYEKL. Trimming cost V 4 bases and J 1 base; bases outside gene matches: 9. Written as DNA, the CDR3 is TGCGCCAGCAGCCTCCTGAGGGCGGGGGAGAACACCGGGGAGCTGTTTTTT. Residues: CASSLLRAGENTGELFF.

This clonotype was detected ten times or more. The chain links TRBV6-5 to TRBJ2-3, with 10 bases matching TRBD2. This CDR3 contains 15 residues. Unmatched junction bases numbered 5, after V lost 6 bases and J lost 2 bases. Per germline, CDR1 MNHEY and CDR2 SVGAGI. CDR3 DNA: TGTGCCAGCAGCCTTAGCGGGGGGACCACAGATACGCAGTATTTT. It codes for CASSLSGGTTDTQYF.

This clonotype has at least ten counts. The chain recombines TRBV29-1 with TRBJ2-3, with 13 bases matching TRBD2. Germline trimming cut 6 bases from V and 1 base from J; bases unmatched to any gene: 1. CDR1 and CDR2 from the germline V gene are SQVTM and ANQGSEA. CDR3 size: 14 residues. CDR3 in amino acids: CSVGTSGGTDTQYF. The CDR3 region has the DNA TGCAGCGTCGGGACTAGCGGGGGCACAGATACGCAGTATTTT.

In this sample, this clonotype turned up many times. This chain joins TRBV20-1 and TRBJ1-5; D not certain. Germline-derived CDR1 and CDR2 are DFQATT and SNEGSKA (reference sequence). The length of the CDR3 is 16 residues. Trimming removed 1 base from V and 3 bases from J, with 16 bases in between. This chain's CDR3 is CSARVGGIVLNQPQHF. Here the CDR3 DNA reads TGCAGTGCTAGAGTCGGTGGGATAGTTCTCAATCAGCCCCAGCATTTT.

This clonotype appeared many times. The chain couples TRBV28 to TRBJ2-7; 11 bases align to TRBD1. The CDR3 is 15 amino acids. V dropped 5 bases and J dropped 12; count of bases not matched to a gene: 15. Germline assignment: CDR1 MDHEN and CDR2 SYDVKM. This chain's CDR3 is CASSLPLGQGAYPYF. The CDR3 DNA is TGTGCCAGCAGTCTCCCCCTAGGACAGGGGGCGTATCCGTACTTC.